The clone carrying this T cell receptor (beta chain) was seen repeatedly, ten times or more. The data belong to a study of T cells in Graves' hyperthyroidism and ophthalmopathy. Germline CDR1 and CDR2: LGHDT and YNNKEL (reference sequence). The CDR3 runs to 16 residues. Trimming pared 2 bases from V and 5 bases from J, leaving 16 bases between. Researchers took RNA transcripts and amplified the TCR beta CDR3 regions from them. The TCR CDR3 first-round RT-PCR relied on the HTBI primer set. Each CDR3 protein gets one entry after TCRdb re-called the multiplex PCR reads with MiXCR. The sample holds some 200,000 distinct CDR3 sequences, about 17% seen once.

This TCR derives from a woman aged 45 to 65 with Graves' hyperthyroidism. Sequenced material: blood. The chain employs TRBV3-1 and TRBJ2-1, with D possibly matching TRBD1 (6 bases). CDR3 sequence reads: CASSQFDRDIHNEQFF. CDR3 DNA: TGTGCCAGCAGCCAATTCGACCGGGACATCCACAATGAGCAGTTCTTC.